The rows below give T cell receptor beta chains drawn from one sample of a study of CD8+CD57+ T cells in acquired aplastic anemia. TCRdb redid the calling of the reads with MiXCR, one entry per CDR3 protein. The table has under 200,000 distinct CDR3 sequences, roughly 48% seen once. Sequencing was done on a sample of sorted CD4+, CD8+, or CD8+CD57+ T cells (not recorded which) from PBMCs. These receptors originate from a human donor with aplastic anemia. Each CDR3 is given with its conserved first and last residue. The D gene is left open where the match is weak. The size field is filled for only some rows; it gives once, few, many or a size class.

V gene,J gene,clone size,D gene,CDR3 protein,CDR3 DNA
TRBV29-1,TRBJ2-7,NA,NA,CSVEDRASSYEQYF,TGCAGCGTTGAAGATCGGGCTAGCTCCTACGAGCAGTACTTC
TRBV2,TRBJ1-2,NA,NA,CASDVRGGAVGYTF,TGTGCCAGCGATGTAAGGGGGGGCGCAGTTGGCTACACCTTC
TRBV20-1,TRBJ1-1,NA,NA,CSAGTVNTEAFF,TGCAGTGCTGGGACGGTCAACACTGAAGCTTTCTTT
TRBV3-1,TRBJ2-5,many,NA,CASSHYSSGETQYF,TGTGCCAGCAGCCATTACTCCTCGGGAGAGACCCAGTACTTC
TRBV6-1,TRBJ1-5,few,NA,CASRPGGGAYQPQHF,TGTGCCAGCAGACCCGGAGGGGGGGCTTATCAGCCCCAGCATTTT
TRBV15,TRBJ2-6,NA,NA,CATRGAGANVLTF,TGTGCCACCAGGGGTGCTGGGGCCAACGTCCTGACTTTC
TRBV25-1,TRBJ2-1,NA,NA,CASSDRGYNEQFF,TGTGCCAGCAGTGACAGAGGCTACAATGAGCAGTTCTTC
TRBV2,TRBJ1-5,once,NA,CASSDRSNQPQHF,TGTGCCAGCAGTGACCGTAGCAATCAGCCCCAGCATTTT
TRBV9,TRBJ1-2,few,NA,CASSSRGGYTF,TGTGCCAGCAGTTCCAGGGGAGGCTACACCTTC
TRBV7-2,TRBJ2-7,NA,NA,CASSLELAYEQYF,TGTGCCAGCAGCTTAGAATTAGCTTACGAGCAGTACTTC
TRBV11-1,TRBJ2-7,NA,NA,CASSMPRGLSEYEQYF,TGTGCCAGCAGCATGCCAAGGGGACTTAGCGAGTACGAGCAGTACTTC
TRBV5-5,TRBJ1-5,many,NA,CASSLTNQPQHF,TGTGCCAGCAGCTTGACAAATCAGCCCCAGCATTTT
TRBV5-4,TRBJ2-1,many,NA,CASSLQDSEQFF,TGTGCCAGCAGCTTACAGGATTCGGAGCAGTTCTTC
TRBV20-1,TRBJ1-2,NA,NA,CSVLDSAGRYGYTF,TGCAGTGTTCTAGATTCTGCAGGGAGGTATGGCTACACCTTC
TRBV5-1,TRBJ2-3,NA,TRBD2,CASSLRGTSVDTQYF,TGCGCCAGCAGCTTACGCGGGACTAGCGTAGATACGCAGTATTTT
TRBV7-2,TRBJ2-7,NA,NA,CASTSRHSYEQYF,TGTGCCAGCACCAGCAGACACTCCTACGAGCAGTACTTC
TRBV5-1,TRBJ2-2,NA,TRBD2,CASSPGLEVGGELFF,TGCGCCAGCAGCCCCGGACTAGAGGTGGGCGGGGAGCTGTTTTTT
TRBV5-6,TRBJ1-5,many,TRBD1,CASSDRGLYNQPQHF,TGTGCCAGCAGCGACAGGGGGCTATACAATCAGCCCCAGCATTTT
TRBV7-3,TRBJ2-3,NA,TRBD2,CASSLFGGGPVADTQYF,TGTGCCAGCAGCTTATTTGGGGGAGGGCCCGTAGCAGATACGCAGTATTTT
TRBV12-3/TRBV12-4,TRBJ1-1,many,NA,CASSLNGRTEAFF,TGTGCCAGCAGCCTTAATGGGAGGACTGAAGCTTTCTTT
TRBV20-1,TRBJ1-2,NA,NA,CSAERDGGYTF,TGCAGTGCCGAGAGGGACGGTGGCTACACCTTC
TRBV6-2/TRBV6-3,TRBJ2-3,many,NA,CASRPAGGLDTQYF,TGTGCCAGCAGACCCGCCGGAGGGCTAGATACGCAGTATTTT
TRBV6-1,TRBJ1-5,many,NA,CASINWGDSNQPQHF,TGTGCCAGCATAAACTGGGGGGATAGCAATCAGCCCCAGCATTTT
TRBV19,TRBJ1-5,many,NA,CASSIRGPGGAYNQPQHF,TGTGCCAGTAGTATAAGGGGACCGGGGGGAGCCTACAATCAGCCCCAGCATTTT
TRBV5-1,TRBJ2-5,many,TRBD1,CASSLEGTGYQETQYF,TGCGCCAGCAGCTTGGAAGGGACAGGGTACCAAGAGACCCAGTACTTC
TRBV15,TRBJ1-4,few,NA,CATSRHSYGANEKLFF,TGTGCCACCAGCAGACACTCTTATGGGGCTAATGAAAAACTGTTTTTT
TRBV29-1,TRBJ2-3,NA,NA,CSGGKGESYRQYF,TGCAGCGGGGGGAAGGGGGAGTCCTACAGGCAGTATTTT
TRBV10-3,TRBJ2-2,NA,TRBD2,CASSYPSGLNTGELFF,TGTGCCAGCAGTTACCCTAGCGGGCTAAACACCGGGGAGCTGTTTTTT
TRBV2,TRBJ1-5,few,NA,CASSWGAGNQPQHF,TGTGCCAGCAGTTGGGGGGCAGGCAATCAGCCCCAGCATTTT
TRBV11-1,TRBJ1-5,NA,TRBD1,CASSPTGGAGQPQHF,TGTGCCAGCAGTCCGACAGGGGGCGCGGGACAGCCCCAGCACTTT
TRBV9,TRBJ2-7,many,NA,CASSVAPSRGGLNEQYF,TGTGCCAGCAGCGTAGCCCCCTCCAGGGGTGGGTTGAACGAGCAGTACTTC
TRBV5-1,TRBJ1-1,many,NA,CASSERQTRNTEAFF,TGCGCCAGCAGCGAACGACAGACGAGGAACACTGAAGCTTTCTTT
TRBV19,TRBJ1-2,many,NA,CASSMPGGHYGYTF,TGTGCCAGTAGTATGCCCGGGGGTCACTATGGCTACACCTTC
TRBV6-5,TRBJ2-7,NA,NA,CASSYGNYEQYF,TGTGCCAGCAGTTACGGAAATTACGAGCAGTACTTC
TRBV3-1,TRBJ2-1,many,NA,CASSHLARGADNEQFF,TGTGCCAGCAGCCACTTAGCCCGCGGAGCGGACAATGAGCAGTTCTTC
TRBV7-9,TRBJ2-5,NA,TRBD1,CAISAGQGGETQYF,TGTGCCATCAGCGCGGGACAGGGGGGAGAGACCCAGTACTTC
TRBV9,TRBJ2-7,many,TRBD1,CASSVALGQGADEQYF,TGTGCCAGCAGCGTAGCCCTGGGACAGGGGGCCGACGAGCAGTACTTC
TRBV20-1,TRBJ1-2,NA,NA,CSARLPDGYGYTF,TGCAGTGCTAGACTACCAGATGGCTATGGCTACACCTTC
TRBV2,TRBJ2-2,many,NA,CASSEEVYSYTGELFF,TGTGCCAGCAGTGAAGAAGTCTATTCTTACACCGGGGAGCTGTTTTTT
TRBV7-2,TRBJ2-5,many,NA,CASSLQGSETQYF,TGTGCCAGCAGCTTACAGGGCTCAGAGACCCAGTACTTC
TRBV10-3,TRBJ2-7,NA,NA,CATQWTYEQYF,TGTGCCACCCAATGGACCTACGAGCAGTACTTC
TRBV7-9,TRBJ2-7,NA,NA,CASSLGLVSYGQYF,TGTGCCAGCAGCTTGGGGCTGGTTTCCTACGGGCAGTACTTC
TRBV20-1,TRBJ2-3,NA,NA,CSASNRPTDTQYF,TGCAGTGCTAGTAACAGGCCGACAGATACGCAGTATTTT